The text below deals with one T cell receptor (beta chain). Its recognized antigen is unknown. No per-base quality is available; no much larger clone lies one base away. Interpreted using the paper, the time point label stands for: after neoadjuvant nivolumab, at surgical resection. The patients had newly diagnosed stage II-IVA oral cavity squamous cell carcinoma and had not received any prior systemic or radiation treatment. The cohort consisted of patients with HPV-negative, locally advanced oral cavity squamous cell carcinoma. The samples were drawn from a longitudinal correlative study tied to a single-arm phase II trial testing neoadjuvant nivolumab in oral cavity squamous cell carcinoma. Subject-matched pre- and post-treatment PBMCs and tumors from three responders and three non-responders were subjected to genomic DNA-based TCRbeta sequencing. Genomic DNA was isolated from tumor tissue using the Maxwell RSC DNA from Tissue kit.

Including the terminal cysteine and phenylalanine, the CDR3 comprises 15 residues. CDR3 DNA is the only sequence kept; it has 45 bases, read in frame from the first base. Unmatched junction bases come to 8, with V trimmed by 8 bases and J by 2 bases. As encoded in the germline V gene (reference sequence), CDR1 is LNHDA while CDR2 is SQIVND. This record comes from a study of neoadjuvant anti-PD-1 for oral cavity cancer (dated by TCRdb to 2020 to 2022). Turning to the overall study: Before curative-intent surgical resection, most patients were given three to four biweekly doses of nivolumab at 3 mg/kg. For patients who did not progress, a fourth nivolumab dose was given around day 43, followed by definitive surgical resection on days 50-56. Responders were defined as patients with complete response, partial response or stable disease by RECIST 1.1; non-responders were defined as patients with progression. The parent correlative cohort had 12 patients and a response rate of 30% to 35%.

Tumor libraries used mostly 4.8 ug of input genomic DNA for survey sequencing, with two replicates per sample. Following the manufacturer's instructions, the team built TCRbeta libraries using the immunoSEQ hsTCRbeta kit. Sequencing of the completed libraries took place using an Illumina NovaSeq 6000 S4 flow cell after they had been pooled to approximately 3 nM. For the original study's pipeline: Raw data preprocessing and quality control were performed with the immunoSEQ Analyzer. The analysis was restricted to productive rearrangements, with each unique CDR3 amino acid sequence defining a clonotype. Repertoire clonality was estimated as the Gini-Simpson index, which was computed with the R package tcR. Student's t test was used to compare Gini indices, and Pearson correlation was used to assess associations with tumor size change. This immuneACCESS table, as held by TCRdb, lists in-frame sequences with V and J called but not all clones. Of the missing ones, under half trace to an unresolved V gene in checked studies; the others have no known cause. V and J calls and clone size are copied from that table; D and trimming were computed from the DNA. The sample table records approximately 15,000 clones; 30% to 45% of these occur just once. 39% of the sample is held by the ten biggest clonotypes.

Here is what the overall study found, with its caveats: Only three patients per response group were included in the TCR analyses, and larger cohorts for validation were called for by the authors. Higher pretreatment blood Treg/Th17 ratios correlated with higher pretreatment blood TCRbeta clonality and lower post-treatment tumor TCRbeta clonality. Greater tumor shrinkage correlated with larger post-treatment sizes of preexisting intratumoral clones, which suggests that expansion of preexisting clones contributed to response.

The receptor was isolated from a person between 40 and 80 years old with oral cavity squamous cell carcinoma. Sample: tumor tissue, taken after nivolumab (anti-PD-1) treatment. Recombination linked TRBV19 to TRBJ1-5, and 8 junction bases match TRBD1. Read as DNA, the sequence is TGTGCCAGTGAAATGGACAGGGTAGGCAATCAGCCCCAGCATTTT. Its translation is CASEMDRVGNQPQHF.